The rows below give T cell receptor beta chains drawn from one sample of a study of T-cell memory formation after mild COVID-19. TCRdb analysed the 5' RACE reads with MiXCR anew, one entry per CDR3 protein. The sample has hundreds of thousands of distinct CDR3 sequences; around a quarter are singletons. Sequencing was carried out using PBMCs or a T cell subset sorted from them (not recorded which). The receptor source for this set is an adult woman who had mild COVID-19 (a few samples of this study predate the infection). Cell type and time point are not known. The CDR3 runs from the conserved cysteine through the conserved F or W. D genes are given only for firm matches. For some rows the clone size is stated as once, few or many, or as a class when expanded; others skip it.

V: TRBV30; size: -; D: TRBD1; J: TRBJ1-1; CDR3: CACLTGGIEAFF; DNA: TGTGCCTGCTTGACAGGGGGCATTGAAGCTTTCTTT
V: TRBV6-5; size: few; D: TRBD1; J: TRBJ1-1; CDR3: CASSWQGATEAFF; DNA: TGTGCCAGCAGTTGGCAGGGGGCTACCGAAGCTTTCTTT
V: TRBV12-5; size: few; D: TRBD2; J: TRBJ2-1; CDR3: CASGPASGVRSYNEQFF; DNA: TGTGCTAGTGGGCCCGCGAGCGGGGTAAGATCCTACAATGAGCAGTTCTTC
V: TRBV6-2/TRBV6-3; size: many; D: -; J: TRBJ2-7; CDR3: CASSRAGPYEQYF; DNA: TGTGCCAGCAGCCGAGCGGGCCCCTACGAGCAGTACTTC
V: TRBV9; size: few; D: -; J: TRBJ1-2; CDR3: CASSRDGVGYTF; DNA: TGTGCCAGCAGCCGGGACGGGGTCGGCTACACCTTC
V: TRBV6-5; size: -; D: -; J: TRBJ2-7; CDR3: CASSYAPASYEQYF; DNA: TGTGCCAGCAGTTACGCCCCCGCTAGCTACGAGCAGTACTTC
V: TRBV3-1; size: -; D: -; J: TRBJ2-7; CDR3: CASSETPGYSYEQYF; DNA: TGTGCCAGCAGCGAAACCCCCGGGTACTCCTACGAGCAGTACTTC
V: TRBV12-5; size: -; D: -; J: TRBJ1-5; CDR3: CASGLEFPNQPQHF; DNA: TGTGCTAGTGGTTTAGAGTTCCCCAATCAGCCCCAGCATTTT
V: TRBV20-1; size: -; D: -; J: TRBJ2-2; CDR3: CSAKDSARGTGELFF; DNA: TGCAGTGCTAAAGATAGCGCGAGAGGAACCGGGGAGCTGTTTTTT
V: TRBV4-1; size: -; D: -; J: TRBJ2-7; CDR3: CASSQKHTAEIYEQYF; DNA: TGCGCCAGCAGCCAAAAGCACACAGCGGAAATCTACGAGCAGTACTTC
V: TRBV5-1; size: few; D: -; J: TRBJ2-1; CDR3: CASRISGSYNEQFF; DNA: TGCGCCAGCAGAATCAGCGGTTCCTACAATGAGCAGTTCTTC
V: TRBV24-1; size: -; D: TRBD2; J: TRBJ2-1; CDR3: CATSVVGTSAYNEQFF; DNA: TGTGCCACCAGTGTTGTAGGGACTAGCGCGTACAATGAGCAGTTCTTC
V: TRBV7-3; size: many; D: TRBD1; J: TRBJ2-3; CDR3: CASSRDRSTDTQYF; DNA: TGTGCCAGCAGTCGGGACAGGAGCACAGATACGCAGTATTTT
V: TRBV18; size: once; D: -; J: TRBJ1-2; CDR3: CASSPPVKGTGFVDLNYGYTF; DNA: TGTGCCAGCTCACCACCGGTAAAGGGGACGGGGTTCGTCGACCTGAACTATGGCTACACCTTC
V: TRBV5-1; size: few; D: -; J: TRBJ1-1; CDR3: CASSSGQRVNTEAFF; DNA: TGCGCCAGCAGCTCAGGACAGCGTGTGAACACTGAAGCTTTCTTT
V: TRBV7-9; size: few; D: -; J: TRBJ1-1; CDR3: CASSPVGRSEGTEAFF; DNA: TGTGCCAGCAGCCCGGTCGGCAGGTCTGAAGGCACTGAAGCTTTCTTT
V: TRBV6-5; size: few; D: TRBD1; J: TRBJ1-4; CDR3: CASSSLGQGALNEKLFF; DNA: TGTGCCAGCAGCTCCCTCGGACAGGGGGCACTTAATGAAAAACTGTTTTTT
V: TRBV9; size: once; D: TRBD2; J: TRBJ2-1; CDR3: CASSALAGGSYNEQFF; DNA: TGTGCCAGCAGCGCCCTAGCGGGAGGGTCCTACAATGAGCAGTTCTTC
V: TRBV2; size: many; D: TRBD2; J: TRBJ2-1; CDR3: CASSVSGGLNEQFF; DNA: TGTGCCAGCAGCGTTAGCGGGGGTCTAAATGAGCAGTTCTTC
V: TRBV2; size: few; D: -; J: TRBJ2-7; CDR3: CASSVLPGPGSYEQYF; DNA: TGTGCCAGCAGTGTCCTCCCAGGGCCGGGGTCCTACGAGCAGTACTTC
V: TRBV10-3; size: -; D: TRBD1; J: TRBJ2-5; CDR3: CAISGTGGGQETQYF; DNA: TGTGCCATCAGTGGGACAGGGGGCGGCCAAGAGACCCAGTACTTC
V: TRBV9; size: -; D: -; J: TRBJ1-2; CDR3: CASSFTDSLNYGYTF; DNA: TGTGCCAGCAGCTTCACCGACAGCCTTAACTATGGCTACACCTTC
V: TRBV7-9; size: many; D: -; J: TRBJ2-7; CDR3: CASSQAYNGPSSYEQYF; DNA: TGTGCCAGCAGCCAAGCCTACAACGGGCCGAGCTCCTACGAGCAGTACTTC
V: TRBV11-3; size: many; D: TRBD2; J: TRBJ2-1; CDR3: CASSLDQGLAGERYNEQFF; DNA: TGTGCCAGCAGCTTAGACCAGGGACTAGCGGGAGAAAGGTACAATGAGCAGTTCTTC
V: TRBV2; size: few; D: -; J: TRBJ2-1; CDR3: CASSLQGEQFF; DNA: TGTGCCAGCAGTTTACAGGGTGAGCAGTTCTTC
V: TRBV12-3/TRBV12-4; size: -; D: TRBD2; J: TRBJ2-1; CDR3: CASRKTSGSYEQFF; DNA: TGTGCCAGCAGGAAGACTAGCGGGAGTTACGAGCAGTTCTTC
V: TRBV27; size: few; D: TRBD1; J: TRBJ2-1; CDR3: CASSPNRGRGNNEQFF; DNA: TGTGCCAGCAGTCCTAACAGGGGGCGAGGGAACAATGAGCAGTTCTTC
V: TRBV21-1; size: -; D: -; J: TRBJ2-1; CDR3: CASSKGVDRGRQYNEQFF; DNA: TGTGCCAGCAGCAAAGGGGTAGATCGCGGGAGGCAGTACAATGAGCAGTTCTTC
V: TRBV2; size: -; D: -; J: TRBJ2-6; CDR3: CANKKASGANVLTF; DNA: TGTGCCAACAAAAAGGCCTCTGGGGCCAACGTCCTGACTTTC
V: TRBV12-3/TRBV12-4; size: -; D: TRBD1; J: TRBJ2-1; CDR3: CASRPTGNEQFF; DNA: TGTGCCAGCAGGCCGACAGGGAATGAGCAGTTCTTC
V: TRBV25-1; size: many; D: -; J: TRBJ2-2; CDR3: CASRTVGELFF; DNA: TGTGCCAGCAGAACGGTCGGGGAGCTGTTTTTT
V: TRBV7-2; size: many; D: -; J: TRBJ2-2; CDR3: CASSETRNTGELFF; DNA: TGTGCCAGCAGCGAAACTAGGAACACCGGGGAGCTGTTTTTT
V: TRBV5-6; size: -; D: -; J: TRBJ2-2; CDR3: CASSLDGKGIMGTGELFF; DNA: TGTGCCAGCAGCTTGGATGGAAAGGGAATAATGGGCACCGGGGAGCTGTTTTTT
V: TRBV29-1; size: few; D: TRBD1; J: TRBJ2-1; CDR3: CSVPPIGTGGNEQFF; DNA: TGCAGCGTCCCCCCGATCGGGACAGGGGGCAATGAGCAGTTCTTC
V: TRBV20-1; size: few; D: -; J: TRBJ2-3; CDR3: CSAITGSGTDTQYF; DNA: TGCAGTGCTATTACAGGGTCGGGGACAGATACGCAGTATTTT
V: TRBV20-1; size: -; D: -; J: TRBJ2-5; CDR3: CSAPGGGANQETQYF; DNA: TGCAGTGCACCGGGTGGCGGCGCAAACCAAGAGACCCAGTACTTC
V: TRBV6-1; size: few; D: -; J: TRBJ2-1; CDR3: CASIMTRSSYNEQFF; DNA: TGTGCCAGCATTATGACACGCAGCTCCTACAATGAGCAGTTCTTC
V: TRBV4-2; size: -; D: -; J: TRBJ2-3; CDR3: CASSQDGPSRGGTDTQYF; DNA: TGTGCCAGCAGCCAAGATGGTCCTTCCCGGGGAGGCACAGATACGCAGTATTTT
V: TRBV29-1; size: few; D: TRBD1; J: TRBJ2-3; CDR3: CSVRIGTGGTDTQYF; DNA: TGCAGCGTCCGGATCGGGACAGGCGGCACAGATACGCAGTATTTT
V: TRBV12-3/TRBV12-4; size: few; D: -; J: TRBJ2-7; CDR3: CASGTHLAPYEQYF; DNA: TGTGCCAGCGGCACCCATCTAGCGCCCTACGAGCAGTACTTC
V: TRBV7-8; size: -; D: TRBD2; J: TRBJ2-5; CDR3: CASSFPGTSGLISQETQYF; DNA: TGTGCCAGCAGTTTTCCCGGGACTAGCGGGTTAATTTCCCAGGAGACCCAGTACTTC
V: TRBV29-1; size: few; D: -; J: TRBJ2-5; CDR3: CRETREYF; DNA: TGCAGGGAGACTAGGGAGTACTTC
V: TRBV12-3/TRBV12-4; size: few; D: -; J: TRBJ1-1; CDR3: CASSPVFTNTEAFF; DNA: TGTGCCAGCAGCCCCGTCTTCACGAACACTGAAGCTTTCTTT
V: TRBV25-1; size: -; D: -; J: TRBJ2-2; CDR3: CASYRGSGELFF; DNA: TGTGCCAGCTACCGGGGGTCGGGGGAGCTGTTTTTT
V: TRBV5-1; size: few; D: -; J: TRBJ2-1; CDR3: CASSLAIGGSYNEQFF; DNA: TGCGCCAGCAGCTTGGCCATAGGGGGCTCCTACAATGAGCAGTTCTTC
V: TRBV25-1; size: -; D: TRBD1; J: TRBJ1-1; CDR3: CASSEPKGGTVNTEAFF; DNA: TGTGCCAGCAGTGAACCCAAAGGCGGGACAGTGAACACTGAAGCTTTCTTT
V: TRBV30; size: -; D: TRBD2; J: TRBJ2-7; CDR3: CAWSVTGGAFYEQYF; DNA: TGTGCCTGGAGTGTTACCGGGGGGGCCTTCTACGAGCAGTACTTC
V: TRBV20-1; size: -; D: -; J: TRBJ2-2; CDR3: CSALGGPDVTGELFF; DNA: TGCAGTGCACTAGGTGGGCCAGATGTGACCGGGGAGCTGTTTTTT
V: TRBV12-3/TRBV12-4; size: few; D: -; J: TRBJ2-7; CDR3: CASRKAQGSAYEQYF; DNA: TGTGCCAGCAGAAAAGCACAGGGCTCGGCCTACGAGCAGTACTTC
V: TRBV29-1; size: -; D: -; J: TRBJ1-1; CDR3: CSVAGGGEAFF; DNA: TGCAGCGTTGCGGGTGGAGGGGAAGCTTTCTTT
V: TRBV25-1; size: once; D: -; J: TRBJ2-6; CDR3: CASSEPGANVLTF; DNA: TGTGCCAGCAGTGAACCTGGGGCCAACGTCCTGACTTTC